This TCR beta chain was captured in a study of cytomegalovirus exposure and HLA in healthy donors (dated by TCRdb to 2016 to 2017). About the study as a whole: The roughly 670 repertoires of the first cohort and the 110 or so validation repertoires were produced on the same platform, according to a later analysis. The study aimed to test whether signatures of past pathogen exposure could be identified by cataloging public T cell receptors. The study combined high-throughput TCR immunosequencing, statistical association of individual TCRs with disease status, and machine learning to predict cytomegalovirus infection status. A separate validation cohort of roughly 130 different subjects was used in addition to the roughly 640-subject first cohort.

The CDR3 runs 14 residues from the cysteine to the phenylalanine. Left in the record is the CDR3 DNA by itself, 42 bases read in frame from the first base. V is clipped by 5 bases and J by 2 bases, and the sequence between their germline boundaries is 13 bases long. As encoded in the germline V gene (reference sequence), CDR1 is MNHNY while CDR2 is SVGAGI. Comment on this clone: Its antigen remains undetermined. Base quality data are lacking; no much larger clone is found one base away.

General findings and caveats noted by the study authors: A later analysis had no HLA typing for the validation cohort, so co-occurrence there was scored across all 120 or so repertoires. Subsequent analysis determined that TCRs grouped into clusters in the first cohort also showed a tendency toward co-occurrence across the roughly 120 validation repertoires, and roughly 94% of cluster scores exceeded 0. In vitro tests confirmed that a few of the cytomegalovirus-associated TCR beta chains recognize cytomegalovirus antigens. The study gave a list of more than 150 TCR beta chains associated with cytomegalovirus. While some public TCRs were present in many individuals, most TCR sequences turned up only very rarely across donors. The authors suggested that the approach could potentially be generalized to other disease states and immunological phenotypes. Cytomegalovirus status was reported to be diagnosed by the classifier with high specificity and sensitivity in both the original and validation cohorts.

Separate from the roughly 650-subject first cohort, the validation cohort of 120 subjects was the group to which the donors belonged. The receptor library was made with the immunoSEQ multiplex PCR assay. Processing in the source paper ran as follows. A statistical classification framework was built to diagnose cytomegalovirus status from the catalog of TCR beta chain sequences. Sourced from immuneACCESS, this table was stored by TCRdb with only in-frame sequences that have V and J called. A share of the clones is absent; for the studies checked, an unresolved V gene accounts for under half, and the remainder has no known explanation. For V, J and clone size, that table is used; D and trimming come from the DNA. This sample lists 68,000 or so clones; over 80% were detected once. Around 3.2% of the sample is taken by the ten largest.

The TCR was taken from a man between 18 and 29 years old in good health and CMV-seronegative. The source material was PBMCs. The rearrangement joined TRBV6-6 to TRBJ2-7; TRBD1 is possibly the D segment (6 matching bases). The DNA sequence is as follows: TGTGCCAGCAGTACAAACAGGGAACCCTACGAGCAGTACTTC. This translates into CASSTNREPYEQYF.